These 28 T cell receptor beta chains were sequenced from one sample in a study of T cell repertoires in ileal Crohn's disease. Time point here: proximal margin of the surgical specimen (macroscopically non-inflamed). The protocol was immunoSEQ multiplex PCR, while the TCRdb copy is restricted to in-frame clones and leaves out a portion. The sample includes 7,000 or so clones, 74% of them seen just once. The sequencing sample was made of ileal tissue. These TCRs come from an adult with Crohn's disease.

The chain uses TRBV27 and TRBJ1-5; D gene uncertain. Trimming removed 3 bases from V and 0 bases from J, with 6 bases in between. The CDR3 has 14 residues. CDR1 and CDR2 from the germline V gene are MNHEY and SMNVEV (reference sequence). CDR3 bases: TGTGCCAGCAGTTTGCAGCCTAGCAATCAGCCCCAGCATTTT. Translating it yields CASSLQPSNQPQHF.

The chain carries TRBV4-1 and TRBJ1-1, with D possibly being TRBD1 (5 bases). CDR1 and CDR2 from the germline V gene are MGHRA and YSYEKL. The V and J ends lost 6 bases and 0 bases respectively, with 17 bases between them. This CDR3 contains 16 residues. CDR3 nucleotide sequence: TGCGCCAGCAGTCACGCATCCAACAGGATGAACACTGAAGCTTTCTTT. It is translated as CASSHASNRMNTEAFF.

This chain connects TRBV18 to TRBJ2-7; 9 nucleotides agree with TRBD1. This CDR3 region has 14 residues. CDR1 and CDR2 (germline): KGHSH, LQKENI. The V gene end was trimmed by 2 bases and the J gene end by 7 bases; junction bases not matched to a gene: 6. CDR3 coding DNA: TGTGCCAGCTCACCAGGGACAGGGCTTCAAGAGCAGTACTTC. This translates into CASSPGTGLQEQYF.

The J gene is TRBJ2-5, the V gene TRBV2; weak D call: TRBD1 (6 bases). V lost 1 base, J lost 1 base, and 13 bases lay in between. The CDR3 length is 16 residues. The germline gives CDR1 SNHLY, CDR2 FYNNEI. In nucleotides, the CDR3 is TGTGCCAGCAGTGAAGATAGGGCAGGGGCCCAAGAGACCCAGTACTTC. This sequence encodes CASSEDRAGAQETQYF.

On this clone: Other DNA sequences from this sample encode an identical CDR3 as well. The rearrangement uses TRBV7-6 and TRBJ2-5; TRBD2 matches 9 bases. The trim removed 5 bases at V and 3 bases at J, leaving 4 bases unmatched. The CDR3 consists of 14 residues. The germline gives CDR1 SGHVS, CDR2 FNYEAQ. The CDR3 sequence: CASSPGTSKETQYF. In DNA form, the CDR3 reads TGTGCCAGCAGCCCCGGGACTAGCAAAGAGACCCAGTACTTC.

The chain's CDR3 is CASRQGATNEKLFF. DNA for the CDR3: TGTGCCAGCAGACAGGGCGCAACTAATGAAAAACTGTTTTTT. The chain carries TRBV6-6 and TRBJ1-4, with D perhaps TRBD1 (6 bases). Trimming left V 6 bases short and J 0 bases short, with 8 bases between. Per the germline V gene, CDR1 is MNHNY and CDR2 is SVGAGI (reference sequence). CDR3 length equals 14 residues.

The V and J genes are TRBV9 and TRBJ2-2, with 8 bases fitting TRBD2. This CDR3 is built from 15 residues. The germline V gene has CDR1 SGDLS and CDR2 YYNGEE. With V trimmed by 1 base and J by 5 bases, 4 bases remained unmatched. Here the CDR3 DNA reads TGTGCCAGCAGCGTAAGCGGGAGCGCTACCGGGGAGCTGTTTTTT. Protein sequence: CASSVSGSATGELFF.

V is TRBV29-1 and J is TRBJ2-7; no reliable D call. The CDR3 totals 12 residues. V dropped 1 base and J dropped 2 bases, with 6 bases sitting between them. Germline CDR1 reads SQVTM; CDR2 reads ANQGSEA. CDR3 nucleotide sequence: TGCAGCGTTGAAGCGACCGCCTACGAGCAGTACTTC. Translated: CSVEATAYEQYF.

V usage is TRBV5-8 and J usage is TRBJ1-1, with a possible D match to TRBD1 (5 bases). The germline V gene has CDR1 SGHTS and CDR2 YDEGEE. Trimming cost V 6 bases and J 4 bases, with 16 bases left between them. The CDR3 consists of 14 residues. CDR3 sequence (DNA): TGTGCCAGCACCCCCCGCGGGGCGCCCACTGAAGCTTTCTTT. Protein sequence: CASTPRGAPTEAFF.

This chain links TRBV15 with TRBJ1-2; D remains unclear. The germline gives CDR1 LNHNV, CDR2 YYDKDF (reference sequence). CDR3 length: 11 residues. Trimming took off 0 bases at V and 7 bases at J, with 3 bases between the two ends. This chain's CDR3 is CATSRDGGYTF. The CDR3 coding sequence is TGTGCCACCAGCAGAGATGGTGGCTACACCTTC.

The V and J genes are TRBV30 and TRBJ2-5, with D possibly being TRBD2 (5 bases). Between the trimmed V and J ends, which lost 6 bases and 7 bases, there was a span of 24 bases. The CDR3 sequence is 15 residues long. Per germline, CDR1 GTSNPN and CDR2 SVGIG (reference sequence). The CDR3 DNA reads TGTGCCTGCCCAATGGCGGAACGGGGATTTGGGACCCAGTACTTC. Residues: CACPMAERGFGTQYF. The full variable domain, its missing parts supplied by reference TRBV30 and TRBJ2-5, is SQTIHQWPATLVQPVGSPLSLECTVEGTSNPNLYWYRQAAGRGLQLLFYSVGIGQISSEVPQNLSASRPQDRQFILSSKKLLLSDSGFYLCACPMAERGFGTQYFGPGTRLLVL.

In this sample, this clone turned up a few times. The genes are TRBV6-6 and TRBJ2-3; 12 bases map to TRBD2. The CDR3 has 16 residues. Germline V gene lookup returns CDR1 MNHNY and CDR2 SVGAGI (reference sequence). After removal of 7 bases from V and 0 bases from J, the junction contained 5 bases not matched to a gene. CDR3 nucleotide sequence: TGTGCCAGCACCTGGACTAGCGGGACTAGCACAGATACGCAGTATTTT. Amino acid sequence: CASTWTSGTSTDTQYF.

The chain uses TRBV4-1 and TRBJ1-2, with a possible D match to TRBD1 (5 bases). This CDR3 is 14 amino acids long. CDR1 is MGHRA and CDR2 is YSYEKL in the germline V gene. The ends were cut back, 0 bases at V and 3 bases at J, with 8 bases in the middle. In nucleotides, the CDR3 is TGCGCCAGCAGCCAAGATCGCAGGGACTATGGCTACACCTTC. As protein: CASSQDRRDYGYTF.

The chain carries TRBV15 and TRBJ1-5; D unresolved. The CDR3 extends over 13 amino acids. Per the germline V gene, CDR1 is LNHNV and CDR2 is YYDKDF (reference sequence). V dropped 5 bases and J dropped 0 bases, with 5 bases sitting between them. The CDR3 DNA sequence: TGTGCCACCAGCGGCAATAGCAATCAGCCCCAGCATTTT. Residues: CATSGNSNQPQHF.

This clone has a single count. This chain connects TRBV6-5 to TRBJ2-2; D uncertain. The CDR3 runs 13 residues. Germline loops: CDR1 MNHEY, CDR2 SVGAGI. V lost 2 bases and J lost 6, with 7 bases in between. CDR3 DNA: TGTGCCAGCAGTTACACGCAGCCCGGGGAGCTGTTTTTT. Amino acids: CASSYTQPGELFF.

V usage is TRBV29-1 and J usage is TRBJ2-7; 8 positions match TRBD1. The CDR3 sequence is 12 residues long. Losses at the gene ends were 5 bases for V and 3 bases for J; bases not matched to a gene: 3. Germline CDR1 is SQVTM and CDR2 is ANQGSEA. The chain's CDR3 is CSVRTGNYEQYF. In nucleotides, the CDR3 is TGCAGCGTTAGGACAGGGAACTACGAGCAGTACTTC.

The rearrangement uses TRBV6-1 and TRBJ2-1; 10 bases match TRBD1. CDR1 is MNHNS and CDR2 is SASEGT in the germline V gene. Trimming removed 8 bases from V and 4 bases from J; junction bases left unmatched: 8. CDR3 length: 15 amino acids. Here the CDR3 reads CASSTGTGDYNEQFF. The CDR3 DNA reads as TGTGCCAGCTCGACCGGGACAGGGGATTACAATGAGCAGTTCTTC.

The chain is built from TRBV27 and TRBJ2-5; no reliable D call. Trimming cost V 4 bases and J 3 bases, with 15 bases left between them. This CDR3 has 15 amino acids. Germline V gene data show CDR1 as MNHEY and CDR2 as SMNVEV (reference sequence). CDR3 in DNA: TGTGCCAGCAGTTCCGTAAGCAGTTCTAAAGAGACCCAGTACTTC. Translating gives CASSSVSSSKETQYF.

The chain links TRBV7-3 to TRBJ2-2; 7 nucleotides line up with TRBD1. CDR3 length: 16 residues. V lost 3 bases and J lost 7; bases outside the gene matches: 11. Germline CDR1 and CDR2: SGHTA and FQGTGA. CDR3: CASSLGPTGLVGELFF. CDR3 nucleotides: TGTGCCAGCAGCTTGGGGCCGACAGGGTTGGTCGGGGAGCTGTTTTTT.

The V gene is TRBV30, the J gene TRBJ2-5, with D unresolved. Trimming removed 3 bases at V and 2 bases at J, with 13 bases between. Germline assignment: CDR1 GTSNPN and CDR2 SVGIG (reference sequence). The CDR3 totals 14 residues. The CDR3 DNA follows: TGTGCCTGGAGCACCCGGACGGCTCAAGAGACCCAGTACTTC. Protein sequence: CAWSTRTAQETQYF.

V gene TRBV7-3 combines with J gene TRBJ2-2; D is possibly TRBD2 (6 bases). This CDR3 spans 16 amino acids. V gave up 0 bases and J gave up 6 bases, with 14 bases separating them. Germline V gene sequence: CDR1 SGHTA, CDR2 FQGTGA. The CDR3 is CASSLTRREGSGELFF. The CDR3 DNA reads TGTGCCAGCAGCTTAACCAGGCGGGAAGGGTCCGGGGAGCTGTTTTTT.

This chain links TRBV19 with TRBJ2-4; TRBD1 matches at 11 bases. The CDR3 has 15 residues. J was trimmed by 0 bases and V by 10 bases; bases with no gene match: 5. Germline loops: CDR1 LNHDA, CDR2 SQIVND (reference sequence). CDR3 sequence reads: CATMDRGQAKNIQYF. The CDR3 DNA reads as TGTGCCACCATGGACAGGGGGCAAGCCAAAAACATTCAGTACTTC.

The chain uses TRBV2 and TRBJ1-5; the D gene is possibly TRBD1 (5 bases). CDR1 SNHLY and CDR2 FYNNEI come from the germline V gene. CDR3 length equals 15 residues. Trimming took off 6 bases at V and 1 base at J, with 13 bases between the two ends. This chain's CDR3 is CASSPGTMSNQPQHF. The DNA of the CDR3 is TGTGCCAGCAGCCCCGGGACGATGAGCAATCAGCCCCAGCATTTT. Full variable domain (outside the CDR3, taken from reference TRBV2 and TRBJ1-5): EPEVTQTPSHQVTQMGQEVILRCVPISNHLYFYWYRQILGQKVEFLVSFYNNEISEKSEIFDDQFSVERPDGSNFTLKIRSTKLEDSAMYFCASSPGTMSNQPQHFGDGTRLSIL.

This clone turned up a few times. This chain connects TRBV10-1 to TRBJ1-1; tentatively, D is TRBD1 (6 bases). Germline V gene data show CDR1 as WNHNN and CDR2 as SYGVQD (reference sequence). The length of the CDR3 is 14 residues. Trimming removed 5 bases at V and 1 base at J, with 11 bases between. Here the CDR3 reads CASSRDMTNTEAFF. The CDR3 DNA follows: TGCGCCAGCAGTCGGGACATGACGAACACTGAAGCTTTCTTT.

This chain uses TRBV28 with TRBJ2-3; D is undetermined. The V gene's germline CDR1 is MDHEN and CDR2 SYDVKM. The CDR3 runs 13 residues. Trimming took 4 bases from V and 6 from J, leaving 11 bases between them. CDR3 residues: CASSSPPGDTQYF. The CDR3, as DNA: TGTGCCAGCAGTTCGCCTCCCGGGGATACGCAGTATTTT.

V and J are TRBV15 and TRBJ2-7; D is uncertain. The CDR3 is 11 residues long. The germline V gene has CDR1 LNHNV and CDR2 YYDKDF (reference sequence). Trimming took 0 bases from V and 8 from J, leaving 5 bases between them. The chain's CDR3 is CATSREGKQYF. The CDR3 DNA follows: TGTGCCACCAGCAGAGAGGGCAAGCAGTACTTC.

Judged by abundance, this clone is medium-sized. The rearrangement uses TRBV7-2 and TRBJ1-5, with D unclear. This CDR3 contains 13 residues. V was pared by 5 bases and J by 3 bases, with 8 bases between. Looked up from germline, CDR1 is SGHTA and CDR2 is FQGNSA. The CDR3 region is CASSPDFNQPQHF. CDR3 DNA sequence: TGTGCCAGCAGCCCGGACTTCAATCAGCCCCAGCATTTT.

V gene TRBV7-9 combines with J gene TRBJ1-1; D unresolved. The CDR3 is 13 residues long. Germline V CDR1 and CDR2: SEHNR, FQNEAQ (reference sequence). Trimming removed 0 bases from V and 0 bases from J, with 2 bases in between. The CDR3 sequence is CASSLAMNTEAFF. In DNA form, the CDR3 reads TGTGCCAGCAGCTTAGCGATGAACACTGAAGCTTTCTTT.